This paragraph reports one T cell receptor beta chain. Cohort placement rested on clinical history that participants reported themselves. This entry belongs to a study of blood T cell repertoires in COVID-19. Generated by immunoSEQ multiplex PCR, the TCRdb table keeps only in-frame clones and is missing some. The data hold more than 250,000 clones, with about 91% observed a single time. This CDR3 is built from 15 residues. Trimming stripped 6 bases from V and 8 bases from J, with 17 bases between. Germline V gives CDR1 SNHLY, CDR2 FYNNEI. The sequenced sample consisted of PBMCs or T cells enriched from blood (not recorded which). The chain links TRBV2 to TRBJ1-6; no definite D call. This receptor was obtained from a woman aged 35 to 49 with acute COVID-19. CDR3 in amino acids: CASSPGSQEHSPLHF. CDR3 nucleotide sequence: TGTGCCAGCAGCCCTGGGAGTCAAGAGCATTCACCCCTCCACTTT.